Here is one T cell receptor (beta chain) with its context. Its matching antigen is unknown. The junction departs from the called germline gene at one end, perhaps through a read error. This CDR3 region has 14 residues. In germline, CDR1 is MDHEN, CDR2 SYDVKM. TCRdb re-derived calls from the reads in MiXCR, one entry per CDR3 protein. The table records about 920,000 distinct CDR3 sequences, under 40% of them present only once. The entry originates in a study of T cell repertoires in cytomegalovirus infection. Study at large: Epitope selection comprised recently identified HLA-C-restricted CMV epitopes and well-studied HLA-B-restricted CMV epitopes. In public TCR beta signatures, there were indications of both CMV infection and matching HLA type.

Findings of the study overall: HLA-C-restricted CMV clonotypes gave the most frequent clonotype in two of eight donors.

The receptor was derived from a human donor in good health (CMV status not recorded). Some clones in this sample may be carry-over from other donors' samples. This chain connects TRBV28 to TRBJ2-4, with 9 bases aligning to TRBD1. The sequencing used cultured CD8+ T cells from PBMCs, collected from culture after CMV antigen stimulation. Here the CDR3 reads CVSSFDRGNNIQYF. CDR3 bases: TGTGTCAGCAGTTTCGACAGGGGGAACAACATTCAGTACTTC.